The next 30 T cell receptor beta chains were all read from a single sample in a study of blood T cell repertoires in COVID-19. Using immunoSEQ multiplex PCR, the repertoire was profiled, and TCRdb retains in-frame clones only, with some absent. The sample records around 150,000 clones, roughly 80% being singletons. The material sequenced was PBMCs or T cells enriched from blood (not recorded which). The receptors come from a man in his forties or fifties who had recovered from COVID-19.

Here the CDR3 reads CASSVQGGIQYF. The CDR3 nucleotides read TGTGCCAGCAGTGTTCAGGGGGGCATTCAGTACTTC. The chain links TRBV2 to TRBJ2-4, with D tentatively TRBD1 (7 bases). In germline, CDR1 is SNHLY, CDR2 FYNNEI. The CDR3 spans 12 residues. V was pared by 4 bases and J by 9 bases, with 10 bases between.

The genes are TRBV6-5 and TRBJ1-1, with a weak D call TRBD1 (5 bases). This CDR3 region has 14 residues. V lost 2 bases and J 3 bases, leaving 10 bases between the germline ends. The germline V gene has CDR1 MNHEY and CDR2 SVGAGI. Here the CDR3 reads CASSYGVGDTEAFF. The CDR3 region has the DNA TGTGCCAGCAGTTACGGGGTAGGGGACACTGAAGCTTTCTTT.

The rearrangement uses TRBV9 and TRBJ2-2; 14 bases match TRBD2. Germline V gene sequence: CDR1 SGDLS, CDR2 YYNGEE. The CDR3 consists of 16 residues. V was pared by 3 bases and J by 6 bases, with 4 bases of the junction left unmatched. The CDR3 DNA is TGTGCCAGCAGCGACGGGACTAGCGGGAGTCCCGGGGAGCTGTTTTTT. Amino acid sequence: CASSDGTSGSPGELFF.

The J gene is TRBJ1-1, the V gene TRBV9, with TRBD1 as a possible D gene (6 bases). Germline V gene lookup returns CDR1 SGDLS and CDR2 YYNGEE. This CDR3 has 13 amino acids. V lost 4 bases, J lost 6 bases, and 13 bases lay in between. CDR3 DNA: TGTGCCAGCAGCATCCGGGACAAAGCTGAAGCTTTCTTT. Amino acids: CASSIRDKAEAFF.

This clone has just a few counts. This chain connects TRBV4-1 to TRBJ1-4, with 10 bases fitting TRBD1. CDR3 size: 15 residues. The germline V gene encodes CDR1 MGHRA and CDR2 YSYEKL. Losses at the gene ends were 4 bases for V and 8 bases for J; bases not matched to a gene: 7. CDR3 sequence reads: CASSLAGTGEEKLFF. The CDR3 DNA is TGCGCCAGCAGCCTCGCCGGGACAGGGGAGGAAAAACTGTTTTTT.

J is TRBJ2-3 and V is TRBV19; tentative D call: TRBD1 (5 bases). CDR3 length equals 14 residues. Germline-derived CDR1 and CDR2 are LNHDA and SQIVND (reference sequence). V lost 5 bases to trimming and J lost 0 bases, with 9 bases between them. The CDR3 protein is CASSDSSSTDTQYF. CDR3 in DNA: TGTGCCAGTAGTGACAGCTCTAGCACAGATACGCAGTATTTT.

This chain connects TRBV3-1 (or the pseudogene TRBV3-2) to TRBJ2-3; 9 bases fit TRBD2. The CDR3 length is 17 residues. V was pared by 7 bases and J by 3 bases, with 14 bases of the junction left unmatched. CDR1 and CDR2 from the germline V gene are LGHDT and YNNKEL (reference sequence). The CDR3 region has the DNA TGTGCCAGCAAAGGTGCCCTGGCGGGGGGGCTGACAGATACGCAGTATTTT. Amino acid sequence: CASKGALAGGLTDTQYF.

This chain joins TRBV9 and TRBJ1-6, with 7 positions matching TRBD1. Trimming cost V 0 bases and J 5 bases; bases outside gene matches: 5. The CDR3 is made up of 16 amino acids. Germline V CDR1 and CDR2: SGDLS, YYNGEE. CDR3 residues: CASSVAAGQDNSPLHF. The CDR3 DNA is TGTGCCAGCAGCGTAGCGGCAGGACAGGATAATTCACCCCTCCACTTT.

V gene TRBV29-1 combines with J gene TRBJ2-1, with 9 nucleotides matching TRBD2. V lost 2 bases and J lost 0; bases outside the gene matches: 14. The germline gives CDR1 SQVTM, CDR2 ANQGSEA. This CDR3 has 19 amino acids. The CDR3, as DNA: TGCAGCGTTGAATCCCCGGCTAGCGGGGCGGTGAGCTCCTACAATGAGCAGTTCTTC. It specifies CSVESPASGAVSSYNEQFF.

This rearrangement joins TRBV12-5 to TRBJ2-5, with D tentatively TRBD1 (5 bases). Germline CDR1 is LGHNT and CDR2 is FRNRAP. Between the trimmed V and J ends, which lost 8 bases and 5 bases, there was a span of 24 bases. The CDR3 consists of 16 residues. The CDR3 DNA is TGTGCTAGTTCCATGGGCCAGGGTGGTCAGACGGAGACCCAGTACTTC. This translates into CASSMGQGGQTETQYF. The full variable domain, rest sourced from reference TRBV12-5 and TRBJ2-5, is DARVTQTPRHKVTEMGQEVTMRCQPILGHNTVFWYRQTMMQGLELLAYFRNRAPLDDSGMPKDRFSAEMPDATLATLKIQPSEPRDSAVYFCASSMGQGGQTETQYFGPGTRLLVL.

The chain links TRBV9 to TRBJ2-1, with 7 positions matching TRBD2. Germline loops: CDR1 SGDLS, CDR2 YYNGEE. V lost 0 bases to trimming and J lost 8 bases; unmatched junction nucleotides: 14. CDR3 length equals 17 residues. CDR3 sequence reads: CASSVDPAGVLMDEQFF. CDR3 sequence (DNA): TGTGCCAGCAGCGTAGACCCCGCGGGGGTACTTATGGATGAGCAGTTCTTC.

The chain carries TRBV10-3 and TRBJ2-2; possible D gene TRBD1, 6 bases. The V end lost 6 bases, the J end lost 10 bases, and 12 bases lay between the germline ends. Germline V gene lookup returns CDR1 ENHRY and CDR2 SYGVKD. This CDR3 comprises 12 residues. The CDR3 DNA sequence: TGTGCCATCAGGGACAGTCGGGAGGAGCTGTTTTTT. Residues: CAIRDSREELFF.

V is TRBV18 and J is TRBJ2-1; 9 bases match TRBD1. The trim removed 3 bases at V and 3 bases at J, leaving 0 bases unmatched. The length of the CDR3 is 14 residues. Looked up from germline, CDR1 is KGHSH and CDR2 is LQKENI. CDR3 DNA sequence: TGTGCCAGCTCACCGGGACAGGGCTACAATGAGCAGTTCTTC. This sequence encodes CASSPGQGYNEQFF.

The chain uses TRBV7-2 and TRBJ2-2; 10 nucleotides align to TRBD1. Per germline, CDR1 SGHTA and CDR2 FQGNSA. J was trimmed by 6 bases and V by 3 bases; bases with no gene match: 7. This CDR3 has 16 residues. CDR3 amino acids: CASSLSGTGASGELFF. Written as DNA, the CDR3 is TGTGCCAGCAGCTTGTCCGGGACAGGGGCATCCGGGGAGCTGTTTTTT.

V gene TRBV19 combines with J gene TRBJ1-1, with D possibly TRBD1 on 5 matching bases. V lost 9 bases and J lost 10, with 18 bases in between. This CDR3 is 12 amino acids long. Germline V gene sequence: CDR1 LNHDA, CDR2 SQIVND (reference sequence). The CDR3 sequence is CASTRLGQGAFF. The CDR3 region has the DNA TGTGCCAGCACCCGACTCGGGCAGGGAGCTTTCTTT.

The chain has TRBV2 and TRBJ2-5, with D possibly being TRBD2 (6 bases). Germline V gene lookup returns CDR1 SNHLY and CDR2 FYNNEI. This CDR3 is built from 14 residues. Trimming took off 4 bases at V and 4 bases at J, with 13 bases between the two ends. The DNA for the CDR3 is TGTGCCAGCAGTGGCAACAGAGCGGGAGAGACCCAGTACTTC. Translating gives CASSGNRAGETQYF.

The J gene is TRBJ1-2, the V gene TRBV19; 8 nucleotides match TRBD1. Germline CDR1 is LNHDA and CDR2 is SQIVND (reference sequence). V was clipped by 5 bases and J by 2 bases; unmatched bases: 7. The CDR3 extends over 15 amino acids. The DNA of the CDR3 is TGTGCCAGTAGTGCCAGGACAGGGCCCAACTATGGCTACACCTTC. It is translated as CASSARTGPNYGYTF.

This rearrangement joins TRBV27 to TRBJ1-2, with 7 bases that match TRBD1. Germline CDR1 and CDR2: MNHEY and SMNVEV (reference sequence). Losses at the gene ends were 6 bases for V and 2 bases for J; bases not matched to a gene: 6. CDR3 length equals 14 residues. CDR3 in DNA: TGTGCCAGCAGCCAGACAGGGCCCAACTATGGCTACACCTTC. Amino acid sequence: CASSQTGPNYGYTF.

The chain uses TRBV19 and TRBJ1-5; possibly TRBD1 for D (5 bases). Germline V lookup: CDR1 LNHDA, CDR2 SQIVND (reference sequence). This CDR3 contains 15 residues. Trimming shortened V by 6 bases and J by 0 bases, and 12 bases separated the two germline ends. This chain's CDR3 is CASSTGGFSNQPQHF. CDR3 DNA sequence: TGTGCCAGTAGCACGGGGGGGTTTAGCAATCAGCCCCAGCATTTT.

The chain has TRBV9 and TRBJ1-5; the D gene is possibly TRBD1 (6 bases). Germline-derived CDR1 and CDR2 are SGDLS and YYNGEE. Between the trimmed V and J ends, which lost 0 bases and 9 bases, there was a span of 13 bases. This CDR3 spans 14 amino acids. The DNA for the CDR3 is TGTGCCAGCAGCGTAGAGGGGAGGGGGGGGCCCCAGCATTTT. This gives the protein CASSVEGRGGPQHF.

V usage is TRBV6-5 and J usage is TRBJ1-4; TRBD1 agrees at 10 bases. V was clipped by 4 bases and J by 5 bases; unmatched bases: 4. The CDR3 is made up of 15 amino acids. CDR1 is MNHEY and CDR2 is SVGAGI in the germline V gene. The CDR3 DNA reads TGTGCCAGCAGTTTAACGGGACAGGGGAATGAAAAACTGTTTTTT. Its protein product is CASSLTGQGNEKLFF.

This chain joins TRBV9 and TRBJ1-6; no clear D. Looked up from germline, CDR1 is SGDLS and CDR2 is YYNGEE. V lost 1 base, J lost 9 bases, and 2 bases lay in between. CDR3 length: 11 residues. CDR3 region: CASSVRSPLHF. CDR3 DNA sequence: TGTGCCAGCAGCGTACGTTCACCCCTCCACTTT.

In the case of this clone: One junction end disagrees with the germline gene, perhaps due to a read error. The rearrangement links TRBV7-2 to TRBJ1-5; D is possibly TRBD1 (6 bases). The length of the CDR3 is 17 residues. Germline CDR1 reads SGHTA; CDR2 reads FQGNSA. In nucleotides, the CDR3 is TGTGCCAGCAGCGTAGCACCCCGGACAGTCCGTAATCAGCCCCAGCATTTT. It translates to CASSVAPRTVRNQPQHF.

The table lists this clone with a count of one. The rearrangement uses TRBV30 and TRBJ2-3; 7 bases map to TRBD2. Germline assignment: CDR1 GTSNPN and CDR2 SVGIG (reference sequence). The CDR3 spans 16 residues. With V trimmed by 3 bases and J by 4 bases, 13 bases remained unmatched. For the CDR3, the DNA is TGTGCCTGGAGGCTAGGAGCGGGGTGGGGTCCAGATACGCAGTATTTT. This encodes CAWRLGAGWGPDTQYF.

This clone was seen ten or more times. The V and J genes are TRBV3-1 (or the pseudogene TRBV3-2) and TRBJ1-6; 7 bases match TRBD1. The germline V gene has CDR1 LGHDT and CDR2 YNNKEL (reference sequence). The CDR3 contains 17 residues. Trimming took 4 bases from V and 7 from J; bases not matched to a gene: 13. This chain's CDR3 is CASSLKQGPVANSPLHF. The CDR3 bases are TGTGCCAGCAGCCTGAAACAGGGGCCGGTTGCGAATTCACCCCTCCACTTT.

This clone was counted a few times. V and J are TRBV5-3 and TRBJ1-2, with 8 bases fitting TRBD1. TRBV5-3 is an ORF, with its function uncertain. Trimming at V came to 0 bases and at J to 4 bases, leaving 2 bases not matched to a gene. CDR3 size: 14 residues. CDR3 sequence reads: CARSLETGVYGYTF. The CDR3 DNA reads as TGTGCCAGAAGCTTGGAGACAGGGGTCTATGGCTACACCTTC.

This clone was detected a few times. The CDR3 region has the DNA TGTGCCAGCAGCTACCTCGGGCAGGGGGCTGATGGCTACACCTTC. Protein product: CASSYLGQGADGYTF. This chain connects TRBV2 to TRBJ1-2; 8 bases map to TRBD1. The CDR3 totals 15 residues. V lost 6 bases and J lost 6; bases outside the gene matches: 12. Germline V gene lookup returns CDR1 SNHLY and CDR2 FYNNEI.

V and J are TRBV9 and TRBJ2-5; TRBD2 aligns across 9 bases. Trimming cost V 0 bases and J 5 bases; bases outside gene matches: 2. This CDR3 region has 14 residues. Germline values: CDR1 SGDLS, CDR2 YYNGEE. CDR3 loop: CASSVAAGGETQYF. The CDR3 DNA reads as TGTGCCAGCAGCGTAGCGGCGGGAGGGGAGACCCAGTACTTC.

The chain carries TRBV6-5 and TRBJ1-1; possibly TRBD1 for D (5 bases). Trimming removed 9 bases at V and 5 bases at J, with 19 bases between. Germline-derived CDR1 and CDR2 are MNHEY and SVGAGI. This CDR3 has 14 amino acids. CDR3 region: CASTRKGLGTEAFF. CDR3 coding DNA: TGTGCCAGTACCCGGAAGGGACTTGGAACTGAAGCTTTCTTT.

This chain links TRBV13 with TRBJ1-2, with 7 bases fitting TRBD1. The CDR3 contains 13 residues. The germline gives CDR1 PRHDT, CDR2 FYEKMQ (reference sequence). The V and J ends lost 4 bases and 3 bases, in that order; junction bases with no gene match: 2. CDR3 nucleotide sequence: TGTGCCAGCAGCTCGACAGGGTACTATGGCTACACCTTC. Protein product: CASSSTGYYGYTF.